These T cell receptor beta chains were read from a single sample in a study of cytomegalovirus exposure and HLA in healthy donors. Assay used: immunoSEQ multiplex PCR; TCRdb lists only in-frame clones, some missing. Here the sample spans 100,000 to 150,000 clones, approximately 69% being singletons. The sequencing sample was made of PBMCs. These receptors originate from a man in his forties in good health and CMV-seropositive. Both conserved end residues are part of each CDR3. The D gene is left open where the match is weak. Rows give clone size only sometimes, using once, few, many, or a class for an expanded clone.

V: TRBV7-6
D: NA
J: TRBJ2-3
size: NA
CDR3: CASSLGTAPDTQYF
DNA: TGTGCCAGCAGCTTAGGCACAGCACCGGATACGCAGTATTTT

V: TRBV5-6
D: TRBD2
J: TRBJ2-1
size: few
CDR3: CASSLEFYRTRVNEQFF
DNA: TGTGCCAGCAGCTTGGAGTTCTATCGGACTAGGGTCAATGAGCAGTTCTTC

V: TRBV6-1
D: NA
J: TRBJ1-2
size: few
CDR3: CASSEYDRTYGYTF
DNA: TGTGCCAGCAGTGAATATGACAGGACCTATGGCTACACCTTC

V: TRBV27
D: NA
J: TRBJ2-3
size: NA
CDR3: CASSSWTGTDTQYF
DNA: TGTGCCAGCAGTTCTTGGACTGGCACAGATACGCAGTATTTT

V: TRBV15
D: NA
J: TRBJ2-1
size: once
CDR3: CATSRDNRGSRAQFF
DNA: TGTGCCACCAGCAGAGATAATAGGGGGAGCCGAGCCCAGTTCTTC

V: TRBV28
D: TRBD2
J: TRBJ2-7
size: NA
CDR3: CASRLTGTSGSYEQYF
DNA: TGTGCCAGCAGACTGACGGGGACTAGCGGCTCCTACGAGCAGTACTTC

V: TRBV19
D: TRBD1
J: TRBJ1-1
size: NA
CDR3: CASRRTGSEAFF
DNA: TGTGCCAGTAGGAGGACAGGGTCTGAAGCTTTCTTT

V: TRBV29-1
D: NA
J: TRBJ1-1
size: few
CDR3: CSVISQGMAFF
DNA: TGCAGCGTTATAAGTCAGGGAATGGCTTTCTTT

V: TRBV10-2
D: NA
J: TRBJ2-2
size: once
CDR3: CASSEVTLRWGELFF
DNA: TGCGCCAGCAGTGAGGTCACCCTTCGGTGGGGGGAGCTGTTTTTT

V: TRBV19
D: NA
J: TRBJ1-5
size: NA
CDR3: CASSGRDQPQHF
DNA: TGTGCCAGTAGTGGTCGGGATCAGCCCCAGCATTTT

V: TRBV7-2
D: TRBD2
J: TRBJ2-1
size: NA
CDR3: CASSVSIAGDYNEQFF
DNA: TGTGCCAGCAGCGTCTCCATAGCGGGAGACTACAATGAGCAGTTCTTC

V: TRBV30
D: NA
J: TRBJ1-3
size: NA
CDR3: CAWSRQPGNTIYF
DNA: TGTGCCTGGAGTCGACAGCCTGGAAACACCATATATTTT

V: TRBV9
D: NA
J: TRBJ1-2
size: NA
CDR3: CASSQPGRASYTF
DNA: TGTGCCAGCAGCCAACCCGGGAGGGCTAGCTACACCTTC

V: TRBV29-1
D: NA
J: TRBJ1-1
size: NA
CDR3: CSVDSGYTEAFF
DNA: TGCAGCGTTGATTCGGGGTACACTGAAGCTTTCTTT

V: TRBV15
D: TRBD1
J: TRBJ2-5
size: NA
CDR3: CATSRGTEETQYF
DNA: TGTGCCACCAGCAGGGGGACAGAAGAGACCCAGTACTTC

V: TRBV5-6
D: TRBD1
J: TRBJ1-2
size: few
CDR3: CASSPTGGRGYTF
DNA: TGTGCCAGCAGCCCTACAGGGGGGCGTGGCTACACCTTC

V: TRBV15
D: NA
J: TRBJ2-7
size: NA
CDR3: CATSTRDRTAPYEQYF
DNA: TGTGCCACCAGCACCCGGGACCGGACAGCCCCCTACGAGCAGTACTTC

V: TRBV7-9
D: TRBD1
J: TRBJ2-7
size: NA
CDR3: CASSLEGGPYEQYF
DNA: TGTGCCAGCAGCTTAGAAGGGGGCCCCTACGAGCAGTACTTC

V: TRBV2
D: TRBD2
J: TRBJ2-2
size: NA
CDR3: CASSPGLAGGRGGELFF
DNA: TGTGCCAGCAGTCCTGGACTAGCGGGAGGTCGCGGCGGGGAGCTGTTTTTT

V: TRBV2
D: TRBD1
J: TRBJ2-5
size: NA
CDR3: CASTRGTGTETQYF
DNA: TGTGCCAGCACTAGGGGGACAGGGACAGAGACCCAGTACTTC

V: TRBV27
D: NA
J: TRBJ1-2
size: NA
CDR3: CASSFQSNYGYTF
DNA: TGTGCCAGCAGTTTTCAATCTAACTATGGCTACACCTTC

V: TRBV27
D: TRBD1
J: TRBJ2-1
size: once
CDR3: CASSSSRQGAYNEQFF
DNA: TGTGCCAGCAGTTCTTCCCGACAGGGGGCTTACAATGAGCAGTTCTTC

V: TRBV19
D: TRBD1
J: TRBJ2-5
size: once
CDR3: CASSSSGTGEETQYF
DNA: TGTGCCAGTAGTAGCTCCGGGACAGGCGAAGAGACCCAGTACTTC

V: TRBV10-2
D: TRBD1
J: TRBJ1-2
size: NA
CDR3: CASGTGGAGYTF
DNA: TGCGCCAGCGGTACAGGGGGAGCGGGCTACACCTTC

V: TRBV19
D: NA
J: TRBJ1-5
size: NA
CDR3: CASSSQGLGQPQHF
DNA: TGTGCCAGTAGTTCCCAGGGCCTTGGGCAGCCCCAGCATTTT

V: TRBV7-9
D: NA
J: TRBJ2-7
size: NA
CDR3: CASSQGPSSYEQYF
DNA: TGTGCCAGCAGCCAAGGTCCTAGCTCCTACGAGCAGTACTTC

V: TRBV5-6
D: TRBD1
J: TRBJ2-2
size: few
CDR3: CASSLTGANTGELFF
DNA: TGTGCCAGCAGCTTGACAGGGGCGAACACCGGGGAGCTGTTTTTT

V: TRBV9
D: NA
J: TRBJ2-1
size: NA
CDR3: CASSVEDTAYNEQFF
DNA: TGTGCCAGCAGCGTAGAGGACACCGCCTACAATGAGCAGTTCTTC

V: TRBV4-1
D: TRBD2
J: TRBJ2-5
size: NA
CDR3: CASSRIGWGGETQYF
DNA: TGCGCCAGCAGCCGCATAGGGTGGGGGGGAGAGACCCAGTACTTC

V: TRBV18
D: NA
J: TRBJ2-1
size: NA
CDR3: CASSPAGGWEQFF
DNA: TGTGCCAGCTCACCCGCCGGAGGCTGGGAGCAGTTCTTC

V: TRBV6-6
D: NA
J: TRBJ1-4
size: NA
CDR3: CASSYSLGANEKLFF
DNA: TGTGCCAGCAGTTACTCGTTGGGGGCGAATGAAAAACTGTTTTTT

V: TRBV20-1
D: NA
J: TRBJ2-3
size: NA
CDR3: CSARFADTQYF
DNA: TGCAGTGCTAGGTTCGCAGATACGCAGTATTTT

V: TRBV5-1
D: TRBD2
J: TRBJ2-3
size: few
CDR3: CASSLGKTSGGATDTQYF
DNA: TGCGCCAGCAGCTTGGGGAAGACTAGCGGGGGGGCAACAGATACGCAGTATTTT

V: TRBV5-1
D: TRBD1
J: TRBJ2-7
size: NA
CDR3: CASSSETGNIFIEQYF
DNA: TGCGCCAGCAGCTCGGAGACAGGGAACATTTTCATCGAGCAGTACTTC

V: TRBV5-1
D: NA
J: TRBJ2-5
size: NA
CDR3: CASSLGQGFQETQYF
DNA: TGCGCCAGCAGCTTGGGCCAGGGCTTCCAAGAGACCCAGTACTTC

V: TRBV30
D: NA
J: TRBJ1-3
size: NA
CDR3: CAWSVGADSGNTIYF
DNA: TGTGCCTGGAGTGTGGGGGCCGACTCTGGAAACACCATATATTTT

V: TRBV4-1
D: NA
J: TRBJ1-1
size: few
CDR3: CASSQGADTYTEAFF
DNA: TGCGCCAGCAGCCAAGGGGCCGACACCTACACTGAAGCTTTCTTT

V: TRBV6-6
D: TRBD1
J: TRBJ1-2
size: NA
CDR3: CASSPRTGEGYTF
DNA: TGTGCCAGCAGTCCTAGGACAGGGGAAGGCTACACCTTC